The rows below give T cell receptor beta chains drawn from one sample of a study of blood T cell repertoires in COVID-19. The method was immunoSEQ multiplex PCR; TCRdb's version includes in-frame clones alone and lacks a portion of them. The sample consists of over 85,000 clones, approximately 85% of them appearing once. Material: peripheral blood. These receptors were obtained from a human donor in a cohort sampled during active COVID-19. CDR3s include the opening cysteine and the closing phenylalanine or tryptophan. D genes are given only for firm matches. Rows may omit the clone size; those that give it use once, few, many or a size class.

j_gene,abundance,d_gene,v_gene,CDR3aa,CDR3nt
TRBJ2-6,.,.,TRBV7-2,CASSLQASGANVLTF,TGTGCCAGCAGCTTACAGGCCTCTGGGGCCAACGTCCTGACTTTC
TRBJ2-3,.,.,TRBV4-3,CASSRRGVGLEGDTQYF,TGCGCCAGCAGCCGCCGTGGTGTGGGCCTGGAGGGAGATACGCAGTATTTT
TRBJ1-1,.,TRBD1,TRBV9,CASSVGQLNTEAFF,TGTGCCAGCAGCGTGGGACAGCTCAACACTGAAGCTTTCTTT
TRBJ1-2,.,TRBD1,TRBV30,CAWTPAGGYYGYTF,TGTGCCTGGACCCCGGCAGGGGGTTACTATGGCTACACCTTC
TRBJ1-5,.,.,TRBV7-2,CASSLRAHWESNQPQHF,TGTGCCAGCAGCTTAAGAGCTCATTGGGAGAGCAATCAGCCCCAGCATTTT
TRBJ2-1,once,TRBD2,TRBV15,CATSRDRVSGGAGNEQFF,TGTGCCACCAGCAGAGATCGAGTGAGCGGGGGGGCAGGGAATGAGCAGTTCTTC
TRBJ2-4,once,.,TRBV29-1,CSVEDPWDFPKNIQYF,TGCAGCGTTGAAGATCCCTGGGACTTTCCCAAAAACATTCAGTACTTC
TRBJ1-5,.,.,TRBV4-1,CASSQDRDQPQHF,TGCGCCAGCAGCCAAGACAGGGATCAGCCCCAGCATTTT
TRBJ1-2,.,.,TRBV12-3/TRBV12-4,CASSRPGYGYTF,TGTGCCAGCAGTAGACCGGGCTATGGCTACACCTTC
TRBJ2-5,.,TRBD2,TRBV29-1,CSVQTSGVDQYF,TGCAGCGTGCAAACTAGCGGGGTGGACCAGTACTTC
TRBJ1-3,.,.,TRBV28,CASSSSSGWGGNTIYF,TGTGCCAGCAGTTCAAGTTCAGGGTGGGGCGGAAACACCATATATTTT
TRBJ2-5,.,.,TRBV9,CASSVGGRAGSETQYF,TGTGCCAGCAGCGTAGGGGGGCGGGCCGGTAGTGAGACCCAGTACTTC
TRBJ2-2,.,.,TRBV7-2,CASSLGRRGTGELFF,TGTGCCAGCAGCTTAGGACGCCGGGGTACCGGGGAGCTGTTTTTT
TRBJ2-3,few,TRBD1,TRBV5-8,CASSQPRDRVSDTQYF,TGTGCCAGCTCACAGCCTCGGGACAGGGTTTCAGATACGCAGTATTTT
TRBJ2-5,.,TRBD2,TRBV9,CASSVNRREGSQETQYF,TGTGCCAGCAGCGTTAACAGGCGGGAGGGTTCCCAAGAGACCCAGTACTTC
TRBJ2-2,.,TRBD1,TRBV5-1,CASSSTGTGRAGELFF,TGCGCCAGCAGCTCGACCGGGACAGGGAGGGCCGGGGAGCTGTTTTTT
TRBJ2-5,.,TRBD1,TRBV6-2/TRBV6-3,CASSTEGQGTETQYF,TGTGCCAGCAGTACAGAAGGACAGGGCACGGAGACCCAGTACTTC
TRBJ2-5,.,.,TRBV7-8,CASSLGAETQYF,TGTGCCAGCAGCTTAGGGGCAGAGACCCAGTACTTC
TRBJ2-2,.,.,TRBV25-1,CASSAAGSRTGELFF,TGTGCCAGCAGTGCGGCGGGGTCCCGCACCGGGGAGCTGTTTTTT
TRBJ2-7,.,.,TRBV7-9,CASSPPISVDEQYF,TGTGCCAGCAGTCCCCCCATTTCGGTAGACGAGCAGTACTTC
TRBJ2-7,few,.,TRBV6-2/TRBV6-3,CASSYTQGVPYEQYF,TGTGCCAGCAGTTACACCCAGGGTGTCCCCTACGAGCAGTACTTC
TRBJ1-2,once,.,TRBV30,CAAATNGNYGYTF,TGTGCCGCAGCCACTAATGGGAACTATGGCTACACCTTC
TRBJ1-6,.,.,TRBV6-5,CAGEGGGSYNSPLHF,TGTGCGGGGGAAGGGGGGGGCTCTTATAATTCACCCCTCCACTTT
TRBJ1-1,once,TRBD1,TRBV5-1,CASSKPGQVHDMAFF,TGCGCCAGCAGCAAACCGGGACAGGTTCATGACATGGCTTTCTTT
TRBJ1-3,.,TRBD1,TRBV19,CASRLYTDRPSGNTIYF,TGTGCCAGTAGATTGTACACGGACAGGCCCTCTGGAAACACCATATATTTT
TRBJ2-7,.,.,TRBV28,CASSLRQVSYEQYF,TGTGCCAGCAGTTTAAGACAGGTCTCCTACGAGCAGTACTTC
TRBJ1-2,.,.,TRBV5-1,CASSLAGRSGYTF,TGCGCCAGCAGCTTGGCGGGCAGGTCGGGGTACACCTTC
TRBJ1-5,.,TRBD1,TRBV6-6,CASNDRGHSNQPQHF,TGTGCCAGCAACGACAGGGGTCATAGCAATCAGCCCCAGCATTTT
TRBJ2-2,.,.,TRBV28,CASTLRLNTGELFF,TGTGCCAGCACCCTGAGACTGAACACCGGGGAGCTGTTTTTT
TRBJ2-3,few,.,TRBV4-2,CASSRKPQGQVDTQYF,TGTGCCAGCAGCCGAAAGCCACAGGGCCAAGTAGATACGCAGTATTTT
TRBJ1-6,once,.,TRBV27,CASNFQGSSYNSPLHF,TGTGCCAGCAATTTTCAGGGGAGCTCCTATAATTCACCCCTCCACTTT
TRBJ2-2,.,.,TRBV15,CATSREEVRWGQNTGELFF,TGTGCCACCAGCAGAGAGGAGGTCAGGTGGGGACAAAACACCGGGGAGCTGTTTTTT
TRBJ1-1,.,.,TRBV7-8,CASTRSRTGGVTEAFF,TGTGCCAGCACCCGTAGCAGGACGGGAGGAGTGACTGAAGCTTTCTTT
TRBJ1-6,.,TRBD1,TRBV6-1,CASSDRDSAYSPLHF,TGTGCCAGCAGTGATCGGGACAGTGCTTATTCACCCCTCCACTTT
TRBJ1-2,.,.,TRBV5-6,CASSFGGISYGYTF,TGTGCCAGCAGCTTCGGCGGAATCTCATATGGCTACACCTTC
TRBJ1-2,.,.,TRBV19,CASSIYTGGGYTF,TGTGCCAGTAGTATATACACAGGCGGTGGCTACACCTTC
TRBJ2-3,.,.,TRBV28,CASSFTRDTQYF,TGTGCCAGCAGTTTCACTCGGGATACGCAGTATTTT
TRBJ1-2,once,TRBD1,TRBV11-2,CASSTRTGTYGYTF,TGTGCCAGCAGCACCAGGACAGGAACATATGGCTACACCTTC
TRBJ2-7,.,.,TRBV2,CASSPAYEQYF,TGTGCCAGCAGTCCCGCCTACGAGCAGTACTTC
TRBJ2-3,once,TRBD2,TRBV10-3,CAISDVAGEWTDTQYF,TGTGCCATCAGTGACGTGGCGGGAGAGTGGACAGATACGCAGTATTTT
TRBJ2-1,.,.,TRBV28,CASSPLLVRNEQFF,TGTGCCAGCAGTCCCCTTCTAGTTCGCAATGAGCAGTTCTTC
TRBJ2-5,.,TRBD1,TRBV19,CASSTQPGQRKETQYF,TGTGCCAGTAGTACTCAACCGGGACAGCGAAAAGAGACCCAGTACTTC
TRBJ1-3,.,TRBD1,TRBV7-3,CASRPRQGDGNTIYF,TGTGCCAGCAGGCCCCGACAGGGTGATGGAAACACCATATATTTT
TRBJ2-7,.,.,TRBV5-6,CASSFYDPGERLLVQYF,TGTGCCAGCAGCTTCTACGACCCAGGGGAGAGACTACTTGTGCAGTACTTC
TRBJ2-7,few,TRBD1,TRBV28,CASSAPGQGHYEQYF,TGTGCCAGCAGTGCCCCGGGACAGGGGCACTACGAGCAGTACTTC
TRBJ1-3,.,.,TRBV19,CASSMSRSSGNTIYF,TGTGCCAGTAGTATGTCACGGAGCTCTGGAAACACCATATATTTT
TRBJ1-4,.,.,TRBV30,CAWSTGGATNEKLFF,TGTGCCTGGAGTACCGGGGGAGCAACTAATGAAAAACTGTTTTTT
TRBJ2-7,.,TRBD2,TRBV4-2,CASSQDRGSSYEQYF,TGTGCCAGCAGCCAAGACCGCGGGAGCTCCTACGAGCAGTACTTC
TRBJ1-2,.,.,TRBV4-3,CASSQDGGLYGYTF,TGCGCCAGCAGCCAGGATGGAGGCCTCTATGGCTACACCTTC
TRBJ1-6,.,TRBD1,TRBV9,CASSVEDRGYSPLHF,TGTGCCAGCAGCGTAGAAGACAGGGGATATTCACCCCTCCACTTT
TRBJ1-3,.,TRBD1,TRBV7-9,CASRSGGQGPGNTIYF,TGTGCCAGCCGCTCTGGTGGACAGGGGCCTGGAAACACCATATATTTT
TRBJ1-1,.,.,TRBV6-6,CASSFRGSDTEAFF,TGTGCCAGCAGTTTCAGGGGATCGGACACTGAAGCTTTCTTT
TRBJ1-2,once,.,TRBV7-9,CASSLGGGLYGYTF,TGTGCCAGCAGCTTAGGAGGAGGACTCTATGGCTACACCTTC
TRBJ2-3,.,TRBD2,TRBV19,CASSPGLASYTQYF,TGTGCCAGTAGTCCGGGACTAGCTTCCTATACGCAGTATTTT
TRBJ1-1,once,.,TRBV29-1,CSVEVLGRYPEAFF,TGCAGCGTTGAAGTGTTGGGCAGGTATCCTGAAGCTTTCTTT
TRBJ2-3,.,.,TRBV28,CASSFGAADTQYF,TGTGCCAGCAGTTTTGGGGCTGCAGATACGCAGTATTTT
TRBJ1-4,.,.,TRBV3-1/TRBV3-2,CASSQGFGGRREKLFF,TGTGCCAGCAGCCAAGGGTTCGGAGGGCGGAGGGAAAAACTGTTTTTT
TRBJ2-3,few,.,TRBV10-3,CAIRAGDTQYF,TGTGCCATCAGGGCGGGGGATACGCAGTATTTT
TRBJ2-5,.,.,TRBV6-5,CASSYFQGPEETQYF,TGTGCCAGCAGTTACTTTCAGGGGCCGGAAGAGACCCAGTACTTC
TRBJ2-5,.,TRBD1,TRBV18,CASSPIGGQGAETQYF,TGTGCCAGCTCACCGATCGGGGGACAGGGGGCCGAGACCCAGTACTTC